This T cell receptor beta chain was observed in a study of blood T cell repertoires in COVID-19. Turning to the study itself: Both acute and convalescent COVID-19 samples were obtained from the United States, Italy and Spain. Sources were T cells, B-cell-depleted T cells, or PBMCs; the material itself was cDNA or gDNA.

Using immunoSEQ multiplex PCR, the repertoire was profiled, and TCRdb retains in-frame clones only, with some absent. The sample includes over 130,000 clones, approximately 90% of them seen just once. Germline V gene sequence: CDR1 MDHEN, CDR2 SYDVKM. This CDR3 has 16 amino acids. Trimming shortened V by 6 bases and J by 8 bases, and 23 bases separated the two germline ends. The material sequenced was peripheral blood. The chain recombines TRBV28 with TRBJ2-1, with D tentatively TRBD2 (5 bases). This TCR was recovered from a woman aged 80 or older with acute or convalescent COVID-19. CDR3 protein: CASSAEGARLSHEQFF. The CDR3 DNA reads TGTGCCAGCAGCGCAGAGGGAGCCCGATTGTCCCATGAGCAGTTCTTC.